Presented here are 6 T cell receptor beta chains from one specimen sequenced in a study of a mutant IDH1 vaccine in newly diagnosed glioma. Regarding time point: baseline, week 1 (first vaccination visit). The treatment: pre-vaccination baseline after standard-of-care therapy. Sequencing was performed with immunoSEQ multiplex PCR; in TCRdb, only in-frame clones are kept and a portion is missing. The sample includes about 35,000 clones, approximately 80% of them seen just once. This material consisted of peripheral blood mononuclear cells (PBMCs), taken from a glioma patient treated with radiotherapy, temozolomide or both. The source of these receptors is a middle-aged man with glioma. Some clones in this sample may be carry-over from other donors' samples.

V is TRBV5-1 and J is TRBJ2-1; a possible D gene is TRBD1 (5 bases). CDR3 length: 15 residues. Germline V lookup: CDR1 SGHRS, CDR2 YFSETQ. V was cut by 0 bases and J by 1 base, with 8 bases left in between. In nucleotides, the CDR3 is TGCGCCAGCAGCTTGGAGGGGCCTTCCTACAATGAGCAGTTCTTC. It yields the protein CASSLEGPSYNEQFF.

The rearrangement uses TRBV5-1 and TRBJ2-1, with D perhaps matching TRBD2 (5 bases). Germline V gene sequence: CDR1 SGHRS, CDR2 YFSETQ. The CDR3 spans 17 residues. V lost 2 bases and J 4 bases, leaving 19 bases between the germline ends. CDR3 nucleotide sequence: TGCGCCAGCAGCTTACGGACTCCTACCGAGAATTACAATGAGCAGTTCTTC. It encodes CASSLRTPTENYNEQFF.

CDR3 sequence (DNA): TGCGCCAGCACCCGGTCAGACACTACACCCGAGCAGTACTTC. It yields the protein CASTRSDTTPEQYF. The chain has TRBV5-1 and TRBJ2-7; D is unresolved. Germline CDR1 SGHRS, CDR2 YFSETQ. This CDR3 spans 14 amino acids. Deletions cut 6 bases from V and 6 bases from J, with 19 bases between.

V and J are TRBV11-2 and TRBJ2-6; the D gene is possibly TRBD1 (6 bases). The germline V and J ends were trimmed by 7 bases and 6 bases, with 13 bases remaining between them. CDR3 size: 14 residues. Germline-derived CDR1 and CDR2 are SGHAT and FQNNGV. CDR3 sequence reads: CASNPGQSANVLTF. In nucleotides, the CDR3 is TGTGCCAGCAACCCAGGACAGTCGGCCAACGTCCTGACTTTC.

The chain combines TRBV18 with TRBJ1-4, with D possibly TRBD1 on 5 matching bases. V lost 0 bases and J lost 7, with 15 bases in between. The CDR3 loop spans 16 amino acids. Germline CDR1 reads KGHSH; CDR2 reads LQKENI. The CDR3 bases are TGTGCCAGCTCACCACCCAGGGCCGGGGGTCGTGAAAAACTGTTTTTT. It is translated as CASSPPRAGGREKLFF. Based on the CDR3 plus reference TRBV18 and TRBJ1-4, the full variable domain is NAGVMQNPRHLVRRRGQEARLRCSPMKGHSHVYWYRQLPEEGLKFMVYLQKENIIDESGMPKERFSAEFPKEGPSILRIQQVVRGDSAAYFCASSPPRAGGREKLFFGSGTQLSVL.

This clone was detected only once. This chain links TRBV6-1 with TRBJ1-1; D is unclear. CDR1 MNHNS and CDR2 SASEGT come from the germline V gene. The CDR3 covers 14 residues. The V end lost 4 bases, the J end lost 0 bases, and 9 bases lay between the germline ends. CDR3 sequence reads: CASSGRSMNTEAFF. DNA of the CDR3: TGTGCCAGCAGTGGGCGGTCTATGAACACTGAAGCTTTCTTT.